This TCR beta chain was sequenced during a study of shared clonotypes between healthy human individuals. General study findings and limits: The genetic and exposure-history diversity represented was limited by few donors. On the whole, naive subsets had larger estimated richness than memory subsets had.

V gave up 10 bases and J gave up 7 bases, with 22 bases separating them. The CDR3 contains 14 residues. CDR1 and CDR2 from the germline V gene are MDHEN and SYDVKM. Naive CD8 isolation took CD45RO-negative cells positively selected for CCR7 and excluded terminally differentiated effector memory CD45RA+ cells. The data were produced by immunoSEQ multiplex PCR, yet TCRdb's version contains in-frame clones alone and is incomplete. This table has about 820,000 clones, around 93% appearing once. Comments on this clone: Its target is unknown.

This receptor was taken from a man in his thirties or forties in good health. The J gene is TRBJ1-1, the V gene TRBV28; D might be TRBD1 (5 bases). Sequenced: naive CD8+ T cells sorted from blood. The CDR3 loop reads CATKWGKGIVEAFF. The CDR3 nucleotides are TGTGCCACTAAGTGGGGGAAGGGCATTGTTGAAGCTTTCTTT.